The clone carrying this TCR beta chain is a singleton in its sample. In the original processing: Estimation of nucleated cell counts relied on the amplification of reference gene primers. Generated by immunoSEQ multiplex PCR, the TCRdb table keeps only in-frame clones and is missing some. From that table come the V and J calls and clone size; the DNA was used to work out D and trimming. The data contain about 200,000 clones, more than 70% of them singletons. This sample stems from a study of blood T cell repertoires in COVID-19. Study in general: Sources were T cells, B-cell-depleted T cells, or PBMCs; the material itself was cDNA or gDNA.

The source is a woman in her thirties or forties who had recovered from COVID-19. Sequenced input: peripheral blood.

Here the CDR3 DNA reads TGTGCCAGCAGAAGACCCCGGGACAGGGTCCGGAACACTGAAGCTTTCTTT. Translated, it gives CASRRPRDRVRNTEAFF. V and J are TRBV21-1 and TRBJ1-1; TRBD1 is taken as the D call from the table, unchecked against the DNA. TRBV21-1 counts as a pseudogene. This CDR3 is built from 17 residues.